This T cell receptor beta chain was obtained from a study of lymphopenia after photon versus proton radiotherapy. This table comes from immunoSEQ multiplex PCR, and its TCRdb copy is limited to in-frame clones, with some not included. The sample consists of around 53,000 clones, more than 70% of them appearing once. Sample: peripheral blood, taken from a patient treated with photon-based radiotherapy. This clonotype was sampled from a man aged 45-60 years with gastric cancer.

Here the CDR3 DNA reads TGTGCCAGCAGCTTGGACAGGGGATCCTACGAGCAGTACTTC. Translation: CASSLDRGSYEQYF. J is TRBJ2-5 and V is TRBV11-2; 9 bases fit TRBD1. The end of the DNA fits TRBJ2-7 better, so the J call may be wrong. The germline V gene encodes CDR1 SGHAT and CDR2 FQNNGV. This CDR3 has 14 residues.